This T cell receptor beta chain originates from a study of T cell responses to AZD1222 COVID-19 vaccine. General study findings and limits: Once two AZD1222 doses were given, Spike-specific TCR breadth and depth went up. The study sampled repertoires only after the peak T cell response. The study identified only five to seven AZD1222 recipients as seropositive at baseline. Clonal diversity was possibly underestimated, and the donors were mostly white British, with more females.

A remark on this clone: Its specificity is not known.

Germline trimming cut 5 bases from V and 7 bases from J; bases unmatched to any gene: 5. This CDR3 region has 13 residues. Germline V gene sequence: CDR1 MDHEN, CDR2 SYDVKM. Repertoires were generated with immunoSEQ multiplex PCR, while TCRdb's copy carries only in-frame clones and drops some. The data contain some 120,000 clones, more than 65% of them seen just once; the ten biggest clones take up 25% to 35%. The specimen comprised peripheral blood, sampled 28 days after the second AZD1222 dose. This receptor was taken from an adult who received the AZD1222 COVID-19 vaccine. The rearrangement links TRBV28 to TRBJ1-2; 9 bases align to TRBD1. This CDR3 reads CASSPGQGGGYTF. CDR3 nucleotide sequence: TGTGCCAGCAGTCCGGGACAGGGAGGTGGCTACACCTTC.